The rows below give T cell receptor beta chains drawn from one sample of a study of T-cell memory formation after mild COVID-19. TCRdb reprocessed the 5' RACE reads via MiXCR and lists one record per CDR3 protein. In the table there are about 170,000 distinct CDR3 sequences, approximately 12% of which are singletons. The sequencing sample was made of PBMCs or a T cell subset sorted from them (not recorded which). Every receptor here comes from a young man who had mild COVID-19 (a few samples of this study predate the infection). Cell type and time point are not known. Each CDR3 is given with its conserved first and last residue. Fields, in order: clone size, V gene, D gene, J gene, CDR3 protein, CDR3 DNA. The D gene is left open where the match is weak. Clone size appears in some rows only: once, few, many, or a class for an expanded clone.

abundance: few; v_gene: TRBV5-1; d_gene: NA; j_gene: TRBJ1-1; CDR3aa: CASSLLPGMNTEAFF; CDR3nt: TGCGCCAGCAGCTTGCTCCCGGGGATGAACACTGAAGCTTTCTTT
abundance: few; v_gene: TRBV20-1; d_gene: TRBD2; j_gene: TRBJ2-5; CDR3aa: CSARMAGGRGETQYF; CDR3nt: TGCAGTGCTAGAATGGCGGGGGGCCGAGGGGAGACCCAGTACTTC
abundance: few; v_gene: TRBV5-1; d_gene: NA; j_gene: TRBJ2-1; CDR3aa: CASSLVRSLKFF; CDR3nt: TGCGCCAGCAGCTTGGTGCGAAGCCTAAAGTTCTTC
abundance: NA; v_gene: TRBV4-3; d_gene: NA; j_gene: TRBJ2-1; CDR3aa: CASSHRGLYNEQFF; CDR3nt: TGCGCCAGCAGCCATCGAGGTCTCTACAATGAGCAGTTCTTC
abundance: few; v_gene: TRBV5-6; d_gene: NA; j_gene: TRBJ1-2; CDR3aa: CASSLGGVYGYTF; CDR3nt: TGTGCCAGCAGCTTGGGAGGGGTCTATGGCTACACCTTC
abundance: NA; v_gene: TRBV4-3; d_gene: NA; j_gene: TRBJ1-4; CDR3aa: CASSQDRVGGLFF; CDR3nt: TGCGCCAGCAGCCAAGATCGAGTGGGTGGACTGTTTTTT
abundance: few; v_gene: TRBV4-1; d_gene: NA; j_gene: TRBJ2-3; CDR3aa: CASSQVRARGSSDTQYF; CDR3nt: TGCGCCAGCAGCCAAGTTCGGGCCCGGGGAAGCTCAGATACGCAGTATTTT
abundance: few; v_gene: TRBV6-2/TRBV6-3; d_gene: NA; j_gene: TRBJ2-7; CDR3aa: CASSDYSYEQYF; CDR3nt: TGTGCCAGCAGTGACTACTCCTACGAGCAGTACTTC
abundance: few; v_gene: TRBV21-1; d_gene: NA; j_gene: TRBJ2-7; CDR3aa: CASSAVQVYEQYF; CDR3nt: TGTGCCAGCAGCGCCGTACAGGTCTACGAGCAGTACTTC
abundance: many; v_gene: TRBV12-3/TRBV12-4; d_gene: NA; j_gene: TRBJ1-1; CDR3aa: CASSPGGGMNTEAFF; CDR3nt: TGTGCCAGCAGCCCCGGTGGGGGAATGAACACTGAAGCTTTCTTT
abundance: few; v_gene: TRBV2; d_gene: NA; j_gene: TRBJ1-1; CDR3aa: CASGPHMNTEAFF; CDR3nt: TGTGCCAGCGGGCCACACATGAACACTGAAGCTTTCTTT
abundance: NA; v_gene: TRBV15; d_gene: NA; j_gene: TRBJ2-2; CDR3aa: CATSRPPGELFF; CDR3nt: TGTGCCACCAGCAGACCACCCGGGGAGCTGTTTTTT
abundance: few; v_gene: TRBV19; d_gene: NA; j_gene: TRBJ1-1; CDR3aa: CASSQAYATEAFF; CDR3nt: TGTGCCAGTAGCCAAGCCTACGCCACTGAAGCTTTCTTT
abundance: NA; v_gene: TRBV6-5; d_gene: NA; j_gene: TRBJ1-2; CDR3aa: CASSTSPHNGYGYTF; CDR3nt: TGTGCCAGCTCTACCAGCCCCCATAATGGTTATGGCTACACCTTC
abundance: few; v_gene: TRBV4-2; d_gene: TRBD1; j_gene: TRBJ2-2; CDR3aa: CASSQPDRDTGELFF; CDR3nt: TGTGCCAGCAGCCAGCCCGACAGGGACACCGGGGAGCTGTTTTTT
abundance: few; v_gene: TRBV4-3; d_gene: NA; j_gene: TRBJ2-1; CDR3aa: CASSHLEDNEQFF; CDR3nt: TGCGCCAGCAGCCATCTAGAAGACAATGAGCAGTTCTTC
abundance: NA; v_gene: TRBV7-2; d_gene: NA; j_gene: TRBJ1-5; CDR3aa: CASSPGVAGQPQHF; CDR3nt: TGTGCCAGCAGCCCAGGGGTCGCGGGTCAGCCCCAGCATTTT
abundance: few; v_gene: TRBV6-5; d_gene: NA; j_gene: TRBJ1-6; CDR3aa: CASSYSIVTRGYSPLHF; CDR3nt: TGTGCCAGCAGTTACTCGATTGTGACGAGAGGGTATTCACCCCTCCACTTT
abundance: many; v_gene: TRBV7-2; d_gene: NA; j_gene: TRBJ2-1; CDR3aa: CASSRTGSSGSYNEQFF; CDR3nt: TGTGCCAGCAGTCGTACAGGGTCCTCTGGCTCCTACAATGAGCAGTTCTTC
abundance: few; v_gene: TRBV20-1; d_gene: NA; j_gene: TRBJ2-5; CDR3aa: CSAPVRGQETQYF; CDR3nt: TGCAGTGCGCCAGTGAGGGGCCAAGAGACCCAGTACTTC
abundance: many; v_gene: TRBV7-2; d_gene: NA; j_gene: TRBJ2-1; CDR3aa: CASSLVSSYNEQFF; CDR3nt: TGTGCCAGCAGCTTAGTGAGCTCCTACAATGAGCAGTTCTTC
abundance: few; v_gene: TRBV19; d_gene: NA; j_gene: TRBJ1-1; CDR3aa: CASSRPGDHTEAFF; CDR3nt: TGTGCCAGTAGCCGGCCGGGGGACCACACTGAAGCTTTCTTT
abundance: NA; v_gene: TRBV15; d_gene: TRBD1; j_gene: TRBJ2-7; CDR3aa: CATSRDQGAYEQYF; CDR3nt: TGTGCCACCAGCAGAGATCAGGGGGCCTACGAGCAGTACTTC
abundance: few; v_gene: TRBV29-1; d_gene: NA; j_gene: TRBJ2-1; CDR3aa: CSLGEYNEQFF; CDR3nt: TGCAGCTTGGGAGAGTACAATGAGCAGTTCTTC
abundance: many; v_gene: TRBV12-3/TRBV12-4; d_gene: NA; j_gene: TRBJ1-1; CDR3aa: CASSRDIVNTEAFF; CDR3nt: TGTGCCAGCAGTCGGGACATAGTGAACACTGAAGCTTTCTTT
abundance: NA; v_gene: TRBV4-2; d_gene: NA; j_gene: TRBJ2-3; CDR3aa: CASSRNRDSIYTQYF; CDR3nt: TGTGCCAGCAGCCGTAACCGGGACTCGATCTATACGCAGTATTTT
abundance: once; v_gene: TRBV5-1; d_gene: NA; j_gene: TRBJ1-1; CDR3aa: CASRVDNTEAFF; CDR3nt: TGCGCCAGCAGGGTCGATAACACTGAAGCTTTCTTT
abundance: few; v_gene: TRBV6-6; d_gene: NA; j_gene: TRBJ1-5; CDR3aa: CASSQTWEPQHF; CDR3nt: TGTGCCAGCAGCCAGACCTGGGAGCCCCAGCATTTT
abundance: NA; v_gene: TRBV30; d_gene: NA; j_gene: TRBJ2-7; CDR3aa: CAWSLTGRTYEQYF; CDR3nt: TGTGCCTGGAGTTTAACGGGAAGAACCTACGAGCAGTACTTC
abundance: NA; v_gene: TRBV20-1; d_gene: NA; j_gene: TRBJ2-1; CDR3aa: CSARGAEQFF; CDR3nt: TGCAGTGCTAGGGGGGCTGAGCAGTTCTTC
abundance: NA; v_gene: TRBV6-5; d_gene: NA; j_gene: TRBJ2-7; CDR3aa: CASRQGQNYEQYF; CDR3nt: TGTGCCAGCAGACAAGGACAGAACTACGAGCAGTACTTC
abundance: many; v_gene: TRBV7-2; d_gene: NA; j_gene: TRBJ2-7; CDR3aa: CASSLVGGGRSYEQYF; CDR3nt: TGTGCCAGCAGCTTAGTGGGCGGGGGCCGCTCCTACGAGCAGTACTTC
abundance: few; v_gene: TRBV7-8; d_gene: NA; j_gene: TRBJ1-1; CDR3aa: CASRLQSNTEAFF; CDR3nt: TGTGCCAGCAGATTACAGTCGAACACTGAAGCTTTCTTT
abundance: few; v_gene: TRBV5-1; d_gene: TRBD2; j_gene: TRBJ2-3; CDR3aa: CASSPRGTTDTQYF; CDR3nt: TGCGCCAGCAGTCCGCGGGGGACCACAGATACGCAGTATTTT
abundance: NA; v_gene: TRBV12-3/TRBV12-4; d_gene: TRBD1; j_gene: TRBJ1-5; CDR3aa: CASSLRGGQGGQPQHF; CDR3nt: TGTGCCAGCAGTTTAAGAGGGGGACAGGGCGGTCAGCCCCAGCATTTT
abundance: few; v_gene: TRBV6-2/TRBV6-3; d_gene: NA; j_gene: TRBJ1-5; CDR3aa: CASSYGGGAQPQHF; CDR3nt: TGTGCCAGCAGTTACGGGGGGGGTGCTCAGCCCCAGCATTTT
abundance: few; v_gene: TRBV6-5; d_gene: TRBD1; j_gene: TRBJ2-7; CDR3aa: CASSYRGQGFRTAYEQYF; CDR3nt: TGTGCCAGCAGTTACAGGGGACAGGGGTTCCGAACCGCCTACGAGCAGTACTTC
abundance: few; v_gene: TRBV10-3; d_gene: TRBD1; j_gene: TRBJ1-6; CDR3aa: CAISLDRGGSPLHF; CDR3nt: TGTGCCATCAGTCTGGACAGGGGCGGTTCACCCCTCCACTTT
abundance: many; v_gene: TRBV28; d_gene: TRBD1; j_gene: TRBJ2-7; CDR3aa: CASKIGGRYEQYF; CDR3nt: TGTGCCAGCAAAATAGGGGGCCGCTACGAGCAGTACTTC
abundance: many; v_gene: TRBV4-1; d_gene: NA; j_gene: TRBJ2-3; CDR3aa: CASSQESSPSTDTQYF; CDR3nt: TGCGCCAGCAGCCAAGAATCCAGTCCAAGCACAGATACGCAGTATTTT
abundance: few; v_gene: TRBV3-1; d_gene: NA; j_gene: TRBJ2-5; CDR3aa: CASSQGGGLETQYF; CDR3nt: TGTGCCAGCAGCCAGGGGGGGGGCTTAGAGACCCAGTACTTC
abundance: NA; v_gene: TRBV12-3/TRBV12-4; d_gene: NA; j_gene: TRBJ2-7; CDR3aa: CASSQNMNEQYF; CDR3nt: TGTGCCAGCAGTCAAAATATGAACGAGCAGTACTTC
abundance: NA; v_gene: TRBV5-1; d_gene: NA; j_gene: TRBJ2-3; CDR3aa: CASSLSSWEDTQYF; CDR3nt: TGCGCCAGCAGCTTGTCAAGCTGGGAAGATACGCAGTATTTT
abundance: NA; v_gene: TRBV20-1; d_gene: NA; j_gene: TRBJ1-2; CDR3aa: CSARKGTNYGYTF; CDR3nt: TGCAGTGCTAGAAAAGGAACTAACTATGGCTACACCTTC
abundance: NA; v_gene: TRBV9; d_gene: NA; j_gene: TRBJ1-6; CDR3aa: CASSEWRGGDGSPLHF; CDR3nt: TGTGCCAGCAGCGAGTGGCGGGGGGGCGACGGTTCACCCCTCCACTTT
abundance: NA; v_gene: TRBV5-1; d_gene: NA; j_gene: TRBJ1-4; CDR3aa: CASSRIWGANEKLFF; CDR3nt: TGCGCCAGCAGCAGGATCTGGGGGGCTAATGAAAAACTGTTTTTT
abundance: NA; v_gene: TRBV4-1; d_gene: NA; j_gene: TRBJ1-3; CDR3aa: CASSHPLGPAGGFGNTIYF; CDR3nt: TGCGCCAGCAGCCATCCCTTGGGGCCGGCTGGGGGATTCGGAAACACCATATATTTT
abundance: NA; v_gene: TRBV7-2; d_gene: NA; j_gene: TRBJ2-1; CDR3aa: CASSIVPLVDEQFF; CDR3nt: TGTGCCAGCAGCATTGTACCGTTGGTCGATGAGCAGTTCTTC
abundance: NA; v_gene: TRBV2; d_gene: NA; j_gene: TRBJ2-5; CDR3aa: CAIKTRDGETQYF; CDR3nt: TGTGCCATCAAGACCCGGGATGGAGAGACCCAGTACTTC
abundance: few; v_gene: TRBV4-1; d_gene: TRBD1; j_gene: TRBJ2-7; CDR3aa: CASSPPGQSTYEQYF; CDR3nt: TGCGCCAGCAGCCCACCGGGACAGAGTACCTACGAGCAGTACTTC
abundance: few; v_gene: TRBV5-1; d_gene: TRBD1; j_gene: TRBJ2-6; CDR3aa: CASSPDRGSGANVLTF; CDR3nt: TGCGCCAGCAGCCCGGACAGGGGCTCTGGGGCCAACGTCCTGACTTTC
abundance: few; v_gene: TRBV4-3; d_gene: NA; j_gene: TRBJ1-6; CDR3aa: CASSRTTLGPLHF; CDR3nt: TGCGCCAGCAGCCGCACAACCTTGGGCCCCCTCCACTTT
abundance: NA; v_gene: TRBV6-2/TRBV6-3; d_gene: NA; j_gene: TRBJ2-5; CDR3aa: CASSTPPGGETQYF; CDR3nt: TGTGCCAGCAGTACCCCCCCAGGTGGAGAGACCCAGTACTTC
abundance: many; v_gene: TRBV5-1; d_gene: TRBD2; j_gene: TRBJ2-1; CDR3aa: CASSHDWAGGNEQFF; CDR3nt: TGCGCCAGCAGCCACGACTGGGCGGGGGGCAATGAGCAGTTCTTC
abundance: many; v_gene: TRBV6-5; d_gene: NA; j_gene: TRBJ2-3; CDR3aa: CASSPTADTQYF; CDR3nt: TGTGCCAGCAGTCCTACAGCAGATACGCAGTATTTT
abundance: many; v_gene: TRBV11-3; d_gene: NA; j_gene: TRBJ1-1; CDR3aa: CASSPGATEAFF; CDR3nt: TGTGCCAGCAGCCCGGGGGCTACTGAAGCTTTCTTT
abundance: NA; v_gene: TRBV3-1; d_gene: NA; j_gene: TRBJ2-5; CDR3aa: CASTLTGAGETQYF; CDR3nt: TGTGCCAGCACCCTAACGGGGGCGGGAGAGACCCAGTACTTC